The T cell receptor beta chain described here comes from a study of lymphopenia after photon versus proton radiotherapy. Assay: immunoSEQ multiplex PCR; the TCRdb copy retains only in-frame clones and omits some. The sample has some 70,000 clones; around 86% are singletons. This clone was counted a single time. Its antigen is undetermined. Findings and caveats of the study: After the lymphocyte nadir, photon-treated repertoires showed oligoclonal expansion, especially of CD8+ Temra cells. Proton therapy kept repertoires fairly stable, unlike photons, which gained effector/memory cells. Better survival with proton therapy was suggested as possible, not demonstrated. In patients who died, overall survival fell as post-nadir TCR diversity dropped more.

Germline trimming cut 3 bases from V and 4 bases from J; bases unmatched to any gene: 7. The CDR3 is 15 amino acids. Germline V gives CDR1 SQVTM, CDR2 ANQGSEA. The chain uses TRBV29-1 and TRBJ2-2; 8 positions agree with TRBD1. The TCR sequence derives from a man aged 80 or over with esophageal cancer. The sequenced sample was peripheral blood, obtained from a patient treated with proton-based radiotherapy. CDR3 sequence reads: CSVELDREVTGELFF. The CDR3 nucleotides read TGCAGCGTTGAGTTGGACAGGGAGGTCACCGGGGAGCTGTTTTTT.